This is a list of T cell receptor beta chains from one sample in a study of T cell responses to AZD1222 COVID-19 vaccine. Method: immunoSEQ multiplex PCR; TCRdb's copy keeps in-frame clones and lacks some. The sample consists of 140,000 to 150,000 clones, 85% to 95% of them appearing once. The specimen comprised peripheral blood, sampled on day 0 of MenACWY control vaccination. The receptors were sampled from an adult in good health. Both conserved end residues are part of each CDR3. D genes are given only for firm matches. Not all rows give a size; the values are once, few, many and, for expanded clones, a class.

j_call clone_size v_call d_call cdr3_aa cdr3_nt
TRBJ1-1 . TRBV4-1 TRBD1 CASSPRTGTNTEAFF TGCGCCAGCAGCCCGCGGACAGGGACGAACACTGAAGCTTTCTTT
TRBJ1-2 . TRBV28 . CASSFNYGYTF TGTGCCAGCAGCTTTAACTATGGCTACACCTTC
TRBJ2-3 few TRBV5-1 TRBD2 CASSWVGAGPTDTQYF TGCGCCAGCAGCTGGGTAGGAGCGGGACCCACAGATACGCAGTATTTT
TRBJ1-1 . TRBV27 TRBD1 CASSRDRSNTEAFF TGTGCCAGCAGTCGGGACAGATCGAACACTGAAGCTTTCTTT
TRBJ1-4 . TRBV19 . CASSIGGGVNEKLFF TGTGCCAGTAGTATAGGCGGAGGGGTCAATGAAAAACTGTTTTTT
TRBJ1-4 . TRBV27 . CASSSGLGGVEKLFF TGTGCCAGCAGTTCGGGGTTGGGGGGGGTTGAAAAACTGTTTTTT
TRBJ1-3 . TRBV3-1/TRBV3-2 . CASSATGWGNTIYF TGTGCCAGCAGCGCAACAGGGTGGGGAAACACCATATATTTT
TRBJ2-3 . TRBV6-6 . CASSRRDTKQDTQYF TGTGCCAGCAGCCGCCGGGACACTAAACAGGATACGCAGTATTTT
TRBJ1-1 once TRBV30 . CAWGGLGNTEAFF TGTGCCTGGGGGGGACTTGGGAACACTGAAGCTTTCTTT
TRBJ2-7 . TRBV12-3/TRBV12-4 . CASSFALYEQYF TGTGCCAGCAGTTTTGCGCTCTACGAGCAGTACTTC
TRBJ1-5 . TRBV5-1 . CASSSGTLGQPQHF TGCGCCAGCAGCTCCGGGACCCTGGGTCAGCCCCAGCATTTT